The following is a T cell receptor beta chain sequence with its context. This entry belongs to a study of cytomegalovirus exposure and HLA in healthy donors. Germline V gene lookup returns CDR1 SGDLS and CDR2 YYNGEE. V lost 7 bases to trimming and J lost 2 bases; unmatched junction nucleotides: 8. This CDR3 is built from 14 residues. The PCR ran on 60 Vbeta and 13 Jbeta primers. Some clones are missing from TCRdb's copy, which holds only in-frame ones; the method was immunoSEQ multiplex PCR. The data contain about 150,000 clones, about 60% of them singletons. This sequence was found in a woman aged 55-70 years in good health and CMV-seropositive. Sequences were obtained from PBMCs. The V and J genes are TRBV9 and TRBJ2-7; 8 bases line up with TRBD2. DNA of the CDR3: TGTGCCAGCTTCCCCGGGGGGGCAACCTACGAGCAGTACTTC. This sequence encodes CASFPGGATYEQYF. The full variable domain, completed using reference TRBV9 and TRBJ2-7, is DSGVTQTPKHLITATGQRVTLRCSPRSGDLSVYWYQQSLDQGLQFLIQYYNGEERAKGNILERFSAQQFPDLHSELNLSSLELGDSALYFCASFPGGATYEQYFGPGTRLTVT.